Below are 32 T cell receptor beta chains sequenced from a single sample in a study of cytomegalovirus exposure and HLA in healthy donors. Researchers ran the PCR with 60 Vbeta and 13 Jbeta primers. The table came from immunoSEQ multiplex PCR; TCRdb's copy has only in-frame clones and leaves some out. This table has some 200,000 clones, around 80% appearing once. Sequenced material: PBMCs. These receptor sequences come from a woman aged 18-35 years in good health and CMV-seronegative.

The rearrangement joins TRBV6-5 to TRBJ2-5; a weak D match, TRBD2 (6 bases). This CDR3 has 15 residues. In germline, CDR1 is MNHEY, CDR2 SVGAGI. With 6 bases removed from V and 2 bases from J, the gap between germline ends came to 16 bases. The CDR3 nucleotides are TGTGCCAGCAGCCCCCCTCTCGCGGGGCAAGAGACCCAGTACTTC. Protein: CASSPPLAGQETQYF.

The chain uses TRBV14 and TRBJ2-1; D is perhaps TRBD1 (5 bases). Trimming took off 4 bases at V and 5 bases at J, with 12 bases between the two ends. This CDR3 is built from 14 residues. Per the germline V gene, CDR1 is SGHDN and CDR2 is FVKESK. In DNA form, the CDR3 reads TGTGCCAGCAGCCCGATAGGACAAGACAATGAGCAGTTCTTC. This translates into CASSPIGQDNEQFF.

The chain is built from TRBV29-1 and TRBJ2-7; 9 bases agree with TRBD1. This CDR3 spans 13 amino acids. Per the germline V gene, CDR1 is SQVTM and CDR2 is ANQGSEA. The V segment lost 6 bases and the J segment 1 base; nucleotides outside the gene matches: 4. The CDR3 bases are TGCAGCGTACAGGGACAGGGTTCCTACGAGCAGTACTTC. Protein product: CSVQGQGSYEQYF.

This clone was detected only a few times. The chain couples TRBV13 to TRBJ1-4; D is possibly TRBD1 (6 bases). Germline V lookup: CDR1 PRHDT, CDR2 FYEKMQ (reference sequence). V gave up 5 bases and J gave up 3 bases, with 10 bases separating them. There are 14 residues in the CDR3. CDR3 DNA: TGTGCCAGCAGCCGTGGACAGTCTAATGAAAAACTGTTTTTT. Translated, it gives CASSRGQSNEKLFF.

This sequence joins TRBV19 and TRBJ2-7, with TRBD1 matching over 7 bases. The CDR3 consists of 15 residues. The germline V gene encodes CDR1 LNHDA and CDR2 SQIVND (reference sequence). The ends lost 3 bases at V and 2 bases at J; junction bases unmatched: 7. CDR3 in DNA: TGTGCCAGTAGTATCCCGGGGACAGTAACCTACGAGCAGTACTTC. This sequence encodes CASSIPGTVTYEQYF.

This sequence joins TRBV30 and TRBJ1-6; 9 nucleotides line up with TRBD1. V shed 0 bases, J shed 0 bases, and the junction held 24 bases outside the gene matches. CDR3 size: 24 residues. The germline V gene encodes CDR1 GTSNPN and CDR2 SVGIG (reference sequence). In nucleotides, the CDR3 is TGTGCCTGGAGTGTTTTGCCCCCTGTTTCGGACAGGGGATGGGAGAGCTCCTATAATTCACCCCTCCACTTT. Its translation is CAWSVLPPVSDRGWESSYNSPLHF.

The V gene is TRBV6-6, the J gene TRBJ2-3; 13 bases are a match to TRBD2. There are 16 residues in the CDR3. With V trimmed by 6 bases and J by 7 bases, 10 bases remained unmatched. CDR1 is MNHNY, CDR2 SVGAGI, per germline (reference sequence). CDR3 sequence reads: CASSQLLAGGFHTQYF. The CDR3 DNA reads TGTGCCAGCAGCCAATTACTAGCGGGAGGGTTCCATACGCAGTATTTT.

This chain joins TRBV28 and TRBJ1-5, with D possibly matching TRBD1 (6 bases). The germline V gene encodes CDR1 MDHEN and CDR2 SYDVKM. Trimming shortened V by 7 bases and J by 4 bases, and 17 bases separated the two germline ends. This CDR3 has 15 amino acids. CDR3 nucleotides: TGTGCCAGCACCCAAATGGGAGGGGGTAATCAGCCCCAGCATTTT. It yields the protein CASTQMGGGNQPQHF. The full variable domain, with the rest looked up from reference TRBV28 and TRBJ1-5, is DVKVTQSSRYLVKRTGEKVFLECVQDMDHENMFWYRQDPGLGLRLIYFSYDVKMKEKGDIPEGYSVSREKKERFSLILESASTNQTSMYLCASTQMGGGNQPQHFGDGTRLSIL.

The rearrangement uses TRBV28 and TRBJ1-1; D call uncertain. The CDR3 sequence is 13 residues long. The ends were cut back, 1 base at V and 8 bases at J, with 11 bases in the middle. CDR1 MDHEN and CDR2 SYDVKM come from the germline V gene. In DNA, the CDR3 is TGTGCCAGCAGTTTATTGAGTGGTAAAGAAGCTTTCTTT. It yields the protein CASSLLSGKEAFF. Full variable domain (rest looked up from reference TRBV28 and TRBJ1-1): DVKVTQSSRYLVKRTGEKVFLECVQDMDHENMFWYRQDPGLGLRLIYFSYDVKMKEKGDIPEGYSVSREKKERFSLILESASTNQTSMYLCASSLLSGKEAFFGQGTRLTVV.

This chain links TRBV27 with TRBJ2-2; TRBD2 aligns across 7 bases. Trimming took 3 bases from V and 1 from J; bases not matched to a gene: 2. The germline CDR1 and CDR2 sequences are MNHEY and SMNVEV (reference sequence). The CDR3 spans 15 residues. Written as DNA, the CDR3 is TGTGCCAGCAGTTTCACTAGCGAGAACACCGGGGAGCTGTTTTTT. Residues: CASSFTSENTGELFF.

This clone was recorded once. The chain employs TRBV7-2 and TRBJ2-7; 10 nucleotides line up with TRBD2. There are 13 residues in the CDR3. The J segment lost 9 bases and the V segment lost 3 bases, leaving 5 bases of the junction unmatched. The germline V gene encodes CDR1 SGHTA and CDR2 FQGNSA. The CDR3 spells CASSFASGRRQYV. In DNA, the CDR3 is TGTGCCAGCAGCTTCGCTAGCGGGAGACGGCAGTACGTC.

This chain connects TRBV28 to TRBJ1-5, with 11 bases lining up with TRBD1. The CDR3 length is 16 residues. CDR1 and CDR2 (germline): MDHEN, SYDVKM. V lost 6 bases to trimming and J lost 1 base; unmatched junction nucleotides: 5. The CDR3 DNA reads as TGTGCCAGCAGGCCCCGGACAGGGGGCAGCAATCAGCCCCAGCATTTT. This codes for CASRPRTGGSNQPQHF. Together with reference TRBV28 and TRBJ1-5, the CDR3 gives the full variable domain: DVKVTQSSRYLVKRTGEKVFLECVQDMDHENMFWYRQDPGLGLRLIYFSYDVKMKEKGDIPEGYSVSREKKERFSLILESASTNQTSMYLCASRPRTGGSNQPQHFGDGTRLSIL.

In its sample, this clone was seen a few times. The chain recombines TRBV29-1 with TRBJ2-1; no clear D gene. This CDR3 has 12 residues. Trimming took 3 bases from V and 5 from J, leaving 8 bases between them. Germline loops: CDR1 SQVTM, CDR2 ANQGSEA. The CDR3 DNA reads TGCAGCGTTGACTCCCAGAACAATGAGCAGTTCTTC. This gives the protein CSVDSQNNEQFF.

CDR3 loop: CASSPPGLKETQYF. Written as DNA, the CDR3 is TGTGCCAGCAGTCCGCCGGGGTTAAAAGAGACCCAGTACTTC. The genes are TRBV28 and TRBJ2-5; a possible D gene is TRBD2 (5 bases). The CDR3 runs 14 residues. Germline-derived CDR1 and CDR2 are MDHEN and SYDVKM. The V end lost 5 bases, the J end lost 3 bases, and 13 bases lay between the germline ends.

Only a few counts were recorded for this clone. The CDR3 DNA reads TGCGCCAGCAGCCAAGCCCACAGCTCTGGAAACACCATATATTTT. This codes for CASSQAHSSGNTIYF. The V gene is TRBV4-1, the J gene TRBJ1-3; D gene unclear. V dropped 1 base and J dropped 0 bases, with 7 bases sitting between them. CDR1 and CDR2 (germline): MGHRA, YSYEKL. CDR3 length: 15 residues.

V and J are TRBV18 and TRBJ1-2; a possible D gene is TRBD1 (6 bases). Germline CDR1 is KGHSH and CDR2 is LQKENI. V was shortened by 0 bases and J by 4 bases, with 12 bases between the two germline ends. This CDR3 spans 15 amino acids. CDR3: CASSPPRGGGYGYTF. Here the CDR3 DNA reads TGTGCCAGCTCACCACCGCGGGGGGGCGGCTATGGCTACACCTTC.

The CDR3 protein is CASSLMGTESGNTIYF. As DNA, the CDR3 is TGTGCCAGCAGCCTTATGGGGACAGAGTCTGGAAACACCATATATTTT. The genes are TRBV4-2 and TRBJ1-3; 7 nucleotides line up with TRBD1. The CDR3 loop spans 16 amino acids. Germline CDR1 is LGHNA and CDR2 is YNFKEQ. V trimming: 4 bases; J trimming: 1 base; junction bases outside the gene matches: 7.

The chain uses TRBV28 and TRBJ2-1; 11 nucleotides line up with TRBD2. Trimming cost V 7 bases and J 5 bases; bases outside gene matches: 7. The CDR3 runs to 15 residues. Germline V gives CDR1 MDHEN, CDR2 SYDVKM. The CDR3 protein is CASKTGTSGNNEQFF. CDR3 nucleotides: TGTGCCAGCAAGACCGGGACTAGCGGAAACAATGAGCAGTTCTTC.

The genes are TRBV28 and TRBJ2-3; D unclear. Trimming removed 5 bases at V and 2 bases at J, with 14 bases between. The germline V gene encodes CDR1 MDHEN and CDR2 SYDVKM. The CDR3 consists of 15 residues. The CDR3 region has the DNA TGTGCCAGCAGTCCCCCGGAGCCGTACACAGATACGCAGTATTTT. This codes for CASSPPEPYTDTQYF.

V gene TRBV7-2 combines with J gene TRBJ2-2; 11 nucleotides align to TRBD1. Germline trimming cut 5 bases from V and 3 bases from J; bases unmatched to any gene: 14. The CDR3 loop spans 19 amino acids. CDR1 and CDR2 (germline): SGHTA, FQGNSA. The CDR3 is CASSPRTGGGMSDTGELFF. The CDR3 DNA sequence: TGTGCCAGCAGCCCCCGGACAGGGGGCGGAATGAGCGACACCGGGGAGCTGTTTTTT.

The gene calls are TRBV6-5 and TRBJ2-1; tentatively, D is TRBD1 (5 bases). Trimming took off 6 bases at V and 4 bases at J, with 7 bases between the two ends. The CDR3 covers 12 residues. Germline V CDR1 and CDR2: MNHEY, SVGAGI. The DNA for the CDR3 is TGTGCCAGCAGCAGGGCATACAATGAGCAGTTCTTC. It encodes CASSRAYNEQFF.

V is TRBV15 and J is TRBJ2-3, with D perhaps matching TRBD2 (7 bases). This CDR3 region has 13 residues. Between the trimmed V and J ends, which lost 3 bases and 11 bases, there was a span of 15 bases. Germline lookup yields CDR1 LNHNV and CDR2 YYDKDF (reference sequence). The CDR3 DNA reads TGTGCCACCAGCAGGGGGGGGGCTTTTCAGCAGTATTTT. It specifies CATSRGGAFQQYF.

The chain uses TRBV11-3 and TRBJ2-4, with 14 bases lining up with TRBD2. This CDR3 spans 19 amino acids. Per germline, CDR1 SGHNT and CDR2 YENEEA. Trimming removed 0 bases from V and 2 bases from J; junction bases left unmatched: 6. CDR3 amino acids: CASSLDGLAGGGSKNIQYF. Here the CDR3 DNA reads TGTGCCAGCAGCTTAGATGGACTAGCGGGAGGAGGGTCCAAAAACATTCAGTACTTC.

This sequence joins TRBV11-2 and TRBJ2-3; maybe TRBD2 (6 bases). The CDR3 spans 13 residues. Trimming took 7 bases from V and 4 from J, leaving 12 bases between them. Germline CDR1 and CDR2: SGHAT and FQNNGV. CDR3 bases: TGTGCCAGCATGGGGCTAGCGTCAGATACGCAGTATTTT. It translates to CASMGLASDTQYF.

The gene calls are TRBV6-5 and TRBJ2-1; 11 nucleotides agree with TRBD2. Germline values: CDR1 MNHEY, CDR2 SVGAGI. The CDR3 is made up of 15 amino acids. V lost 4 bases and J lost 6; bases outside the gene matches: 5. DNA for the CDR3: TGTGCCAGCAGTTTTCCGACTAGCGGGACCAATGAGCAGTTCTTC. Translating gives CASSFPTSGTNEQFF.

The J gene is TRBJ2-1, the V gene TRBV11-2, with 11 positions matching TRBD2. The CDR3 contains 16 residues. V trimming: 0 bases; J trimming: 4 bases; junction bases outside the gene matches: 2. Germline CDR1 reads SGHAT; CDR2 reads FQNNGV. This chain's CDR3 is CASSLEASGRYNEQFF. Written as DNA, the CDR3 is TGTGCCAGCAGCTTAGAGGCTAGCGGGAGGTACAATGAGCAGTTCTTC. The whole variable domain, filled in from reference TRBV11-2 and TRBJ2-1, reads EAGVAQSPRYKIIEKRQSVAFWCNPISGHATLYWYQQILGQGPKLLIQFQNNGVVDDSQLPKDRFSAERLKGVDSTLKIQPAKLEDSAVYLCASSLEASGRYNEQFFGPGTRLTVL.

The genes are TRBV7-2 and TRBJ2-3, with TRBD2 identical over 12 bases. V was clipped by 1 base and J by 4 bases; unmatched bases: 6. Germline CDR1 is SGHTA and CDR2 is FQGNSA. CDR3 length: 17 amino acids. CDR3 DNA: TGTGCCAGCAGCTTAGGGACTAGCGGGGTAGCGGCAGATACGCAGTATTTT. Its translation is CASSLGTSGVAADTQYF.

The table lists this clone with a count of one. This chain's CDR3 is CSVEEREISYEQYF. CDR3 sequence (DNA): TGCAGCGTTGAGGAGCGGGAGATCTCCTACGAGCAGTACTTC. The chain carries TRBV29-1 and TRBJ2-7; 8 bases line up with TRBD2. The junction had 4 bases not matched to a gene; V was cut back by 3 bases and J by 0 bases. CDR3 size: 14 residues. CDR1 SQVTM and CDR2 ANQGSEA come from the germline V gene.

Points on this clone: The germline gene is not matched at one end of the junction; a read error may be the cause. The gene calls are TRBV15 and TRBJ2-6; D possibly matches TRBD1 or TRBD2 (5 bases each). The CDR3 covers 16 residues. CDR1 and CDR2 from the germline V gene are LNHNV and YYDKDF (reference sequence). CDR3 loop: CATSRGEKGKANVLTF. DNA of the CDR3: TGTGCCACCAGTAGAGGGGAGAAGGGTAAGGCCAACGTCCTGACTTTC.

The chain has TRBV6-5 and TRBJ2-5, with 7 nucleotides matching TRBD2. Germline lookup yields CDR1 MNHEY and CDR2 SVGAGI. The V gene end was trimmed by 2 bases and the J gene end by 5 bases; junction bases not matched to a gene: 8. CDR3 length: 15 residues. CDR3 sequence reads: CASSYVGAGEETQYF. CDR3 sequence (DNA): TGTGCCAGCAGTTACGTGGGTGCGGGGGAGGAGACCCAGTACTTC.

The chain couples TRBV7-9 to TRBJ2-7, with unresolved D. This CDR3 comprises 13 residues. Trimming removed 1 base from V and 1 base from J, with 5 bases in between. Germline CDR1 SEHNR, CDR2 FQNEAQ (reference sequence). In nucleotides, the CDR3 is TGTGCCAGCAGCTTAGTCGTTTCCTACGAGCAGTACTTC. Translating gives CASSLVVSYEQYF.

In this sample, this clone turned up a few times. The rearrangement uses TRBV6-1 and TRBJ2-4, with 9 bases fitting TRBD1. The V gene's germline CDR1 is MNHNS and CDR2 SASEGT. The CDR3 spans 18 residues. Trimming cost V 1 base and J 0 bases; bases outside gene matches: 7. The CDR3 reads CASSEGTGAFQAKNIQYF. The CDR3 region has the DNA TGTGCCAGCAGTGAAGGGACAGGGGCCTTTCAAGCCAAAAACATTCAGTACTTC.